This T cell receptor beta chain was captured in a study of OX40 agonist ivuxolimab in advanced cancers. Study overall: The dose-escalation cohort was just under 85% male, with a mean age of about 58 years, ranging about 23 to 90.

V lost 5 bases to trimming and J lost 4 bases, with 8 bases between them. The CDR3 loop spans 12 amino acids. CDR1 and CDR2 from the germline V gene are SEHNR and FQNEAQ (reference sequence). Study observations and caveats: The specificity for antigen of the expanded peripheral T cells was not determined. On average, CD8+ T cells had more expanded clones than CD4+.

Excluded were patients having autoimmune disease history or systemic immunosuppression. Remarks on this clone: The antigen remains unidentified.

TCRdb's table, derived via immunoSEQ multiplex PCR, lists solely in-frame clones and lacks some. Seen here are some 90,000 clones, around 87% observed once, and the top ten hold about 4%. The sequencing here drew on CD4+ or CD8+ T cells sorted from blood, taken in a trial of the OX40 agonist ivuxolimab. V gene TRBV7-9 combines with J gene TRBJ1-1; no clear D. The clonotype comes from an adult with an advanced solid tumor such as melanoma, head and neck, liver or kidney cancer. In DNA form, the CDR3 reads TGTGCCAGCAGCAAAGAGGGCACTGAAGCTTTCTTT. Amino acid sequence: CASSKEGTEAFF.